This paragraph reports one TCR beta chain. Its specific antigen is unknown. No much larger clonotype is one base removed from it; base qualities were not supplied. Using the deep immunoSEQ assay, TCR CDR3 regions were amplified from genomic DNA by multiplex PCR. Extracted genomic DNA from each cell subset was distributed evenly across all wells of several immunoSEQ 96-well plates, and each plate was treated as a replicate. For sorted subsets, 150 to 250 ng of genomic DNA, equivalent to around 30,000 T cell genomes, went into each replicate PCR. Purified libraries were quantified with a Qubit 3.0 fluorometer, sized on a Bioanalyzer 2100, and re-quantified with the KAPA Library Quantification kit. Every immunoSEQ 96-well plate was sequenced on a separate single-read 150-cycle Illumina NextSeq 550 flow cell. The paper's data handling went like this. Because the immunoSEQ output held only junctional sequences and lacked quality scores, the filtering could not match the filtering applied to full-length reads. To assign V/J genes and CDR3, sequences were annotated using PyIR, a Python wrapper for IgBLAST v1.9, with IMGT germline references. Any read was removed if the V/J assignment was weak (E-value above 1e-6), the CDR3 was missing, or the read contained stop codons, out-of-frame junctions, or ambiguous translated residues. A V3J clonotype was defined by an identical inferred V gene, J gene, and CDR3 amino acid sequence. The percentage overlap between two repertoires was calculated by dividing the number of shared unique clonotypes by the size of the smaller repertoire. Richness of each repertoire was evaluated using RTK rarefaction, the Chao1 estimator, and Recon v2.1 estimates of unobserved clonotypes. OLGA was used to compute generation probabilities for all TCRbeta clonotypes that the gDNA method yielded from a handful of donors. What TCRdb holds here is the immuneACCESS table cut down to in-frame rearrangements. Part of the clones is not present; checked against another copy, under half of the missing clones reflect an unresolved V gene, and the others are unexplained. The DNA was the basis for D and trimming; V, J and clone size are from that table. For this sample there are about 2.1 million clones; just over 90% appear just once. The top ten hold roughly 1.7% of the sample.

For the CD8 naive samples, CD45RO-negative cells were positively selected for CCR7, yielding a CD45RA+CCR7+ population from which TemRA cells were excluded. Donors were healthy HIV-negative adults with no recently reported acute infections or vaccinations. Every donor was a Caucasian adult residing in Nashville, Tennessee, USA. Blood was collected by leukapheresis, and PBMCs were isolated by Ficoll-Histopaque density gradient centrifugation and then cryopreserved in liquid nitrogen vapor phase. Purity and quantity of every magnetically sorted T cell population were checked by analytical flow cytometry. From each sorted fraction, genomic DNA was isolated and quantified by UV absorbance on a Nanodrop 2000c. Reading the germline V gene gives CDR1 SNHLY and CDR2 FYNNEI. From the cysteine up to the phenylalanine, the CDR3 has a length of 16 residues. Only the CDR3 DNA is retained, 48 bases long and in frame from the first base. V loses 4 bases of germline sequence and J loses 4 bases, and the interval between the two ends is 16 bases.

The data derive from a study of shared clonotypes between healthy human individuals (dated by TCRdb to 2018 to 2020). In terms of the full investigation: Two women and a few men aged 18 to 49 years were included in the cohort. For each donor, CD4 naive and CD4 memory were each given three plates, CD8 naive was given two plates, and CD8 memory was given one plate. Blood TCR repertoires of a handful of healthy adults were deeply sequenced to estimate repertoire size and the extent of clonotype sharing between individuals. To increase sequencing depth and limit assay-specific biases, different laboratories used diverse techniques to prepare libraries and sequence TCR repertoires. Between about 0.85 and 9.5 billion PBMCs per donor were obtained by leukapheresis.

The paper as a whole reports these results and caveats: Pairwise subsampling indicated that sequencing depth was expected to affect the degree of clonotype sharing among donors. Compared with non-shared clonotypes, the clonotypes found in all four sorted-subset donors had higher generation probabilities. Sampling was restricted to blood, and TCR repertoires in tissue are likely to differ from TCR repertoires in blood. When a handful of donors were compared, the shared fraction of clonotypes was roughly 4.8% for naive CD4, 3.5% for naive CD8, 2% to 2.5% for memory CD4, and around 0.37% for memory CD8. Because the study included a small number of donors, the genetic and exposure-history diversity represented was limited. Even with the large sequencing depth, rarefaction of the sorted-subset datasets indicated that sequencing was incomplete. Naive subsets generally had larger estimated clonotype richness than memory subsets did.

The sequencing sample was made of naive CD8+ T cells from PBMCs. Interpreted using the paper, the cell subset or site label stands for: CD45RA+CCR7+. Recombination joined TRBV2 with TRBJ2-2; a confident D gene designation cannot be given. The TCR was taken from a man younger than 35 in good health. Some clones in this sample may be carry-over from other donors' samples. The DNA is TGTGCCAGCAGTGCCGCCGGAATTTCGTTCACCGGGGAGCTGTTTTTT. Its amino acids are CASSAAGISFTGELFF.